This TCR delta chain was identified in a study of γδ T cells in repeated Plasmodium falciparum infection (dated by TCRdb to 2020 to 2022). Some background on the complete study: Malian children exposed to intense seasonal malaria transmission were enrolled in the natural-infection arm and compared with Australian children matched for age and gender. Malian gammadelta TCR repertoires were analysed cross-sectionally during no-transmission periods and were analysed longitudinally across acute febrile malaria episodes. Samples from controlled-infection subjects were taken at baseline, just before selected infections, and 21 days after each infection. The study examined how repeated Plasmodium falciparum infection shapes the human gammadelta T cell repertoire, using natural infection in Mali and controlled human malaria infection. Four controlled human malaria infections were administered to roughly 5 malaria-naive U.S. adults over roughly 580 days by bites from P. falciparum NF54-infected Anopheles stephensi mosquitoes. Study-level results and caveats: The controlled-infection cohort was small, limiting analysis of inter-individual variability in gammadelta T cell responses. The Malian cohort was drawn from a small rural village made up mostly of one ethnic group, which limits generalizability.

This clone was observed a few times. The target of this receptor is not known. The TCRdb protein comes from a much larger clone and disagrees with this DNA's translation at residue 15, likely due to a read error; the protein given here is derived from the DNA. Libraries were constructed by multiplex PCR. Sequencing used an Illumina MiSeq. Every sorted gammadelta T cell sample had both its TCR gamma (TRG) and TCR delta (TRD) chains sequenced. On the authors' methods: The repertoire analyses used clonotype tree plots, the accumulated frequency of the top 20 clonotypes, and diversity index (DI) and D75 metrics. Via CATT, TCRdb reprocessed the public reads, and rows with identical DNA were then joined. Clone size and V and J calls follow TCRdb, not the original study. The sample table holds around 82,000 delta-chain clones, of which approximately 1.5% were seen once. The leading ten clones occupy about 10% of the sample.

The source is a pool of human donors (malaria-infected and uninfected, not separated). The sequenced sample was gamma-delta T cells from blood.

DNA sequence: TGTGCTCTTGGGGAACGGCGCCTACTGGGGGATACAGCACAACCCTTCTTT. It specifies CALGERRLLGDTAQPFF. No J gene was assigned, while the V gene was called as TRDV1; the table calls TRDD3, which could not be checked here. CDR1 and CDR2, looked up from the germline V gene, are TSWWSYY and QGS. The CDR3, cysteine through phenylalanine, is 17 amino acids long. CDR3 DNA is the only sequence kept; it has 51 bases, read in frame from the first base.